These 5 T cell receptor beta chains were sequenced from one sample in a study of cytomegalovirus exposure and HLA in healthy donors. PCR employed 60 Vbeta and 13 Jbeta primers. Some clones are missing from TCRdb's copy, which holds only in-frame ones; the method was immunoSEQ multiplex PCR. The table has roughly 97,000 clones, roughly a tenth seen once. The sequencing sample was made of PBMCs. These receptors came from a man aged 50-60 years in good health and CMV-seropositive.

In nucleotides, the CDR3 is TGTGCCAGCAGCCCGCTAGCGGGAGTGGTCGGGGAGCTGTTTTTT. It is translated as CASSPLAGVVGELFF. The gene calls are TRBV9 and TRBJ2-2; 10 nucleotides agree with TRBD2. This CDR3 region has 15 residues. Germline V gene lookup returns CDR1 SGDLS and CDR2 YYNGEE. Trimming cost V 4 bases and J 7 bases; bases outside gene matches: 7.

The chain carries TRBV19 and TRBJ2-3, with 14 nucleotides matching TRBD2. The length of the CDR3 is 16 residues. V shed 9 bases and J 3 bases; nucleotides not matched to a gene: 8. Germline V CDR1 and CDR2: LNHDA, SQIVND (reference sequence). The CDR3 region is CASCRTSGRRTDTQYF. Written as DNA, the CDR3 is TGTGCCAGCTGCAGGACTAGCGGGAGGCGTACAGATACGCAGTATTTT.

This clone has more than one count but fewer than ten. The CDR3 loop reads CASRADPSTDTQYF. CDR3 sequence (DNA): TGTGCCAGCAGAGCGGACCCTAGCACAGATACGCAGTATTTT. The V gene is TRBV28, the J gene TRBJ2-3, with a possible D match to TRBD2 (5 bases). V was clipped by 6 bases and J by 0 bases, with 10 bases between them. Germline V lookup: CDR1 MDHEN, CDR2 SYDVKM. The CDR3 runs to 14 residues. Supplemented by reference TRBV28 and TRBJ2-3, the full variable domain reads DVKVTQSSRYLVKRTGEKVFLECVQDMDHENMFWYRQDPGLGLRLIYFSYDVKMKEKGDIPEGYSVSREKKERFSLILESASTNQTSMYLCASRADPSTDTQYFGPGTRLTVL.

This clone was picked up a small number of times. The V and J genes are TRBV5-1 and TRBJ2-7, with no clear D. Deletions cut 2 bases from V and 2 bases from J, with 5 bases between. CDR3 length: 12 amino acids. Germline loops: CDR1 SGHRS, CDR2 YFSETQ. CDR3 DNA sequence: TGCGCCAGCAGCTTAAATACCTACGAGCAGTACTTC. This sequence encodes CASSLNTYEQYF.

This clone was found a few times. The J gene is TRBJ1-1, the V gene TRBV14, with D perhaps matching TRBD1 (6 bases). Germline lookup yields CDR1 SGHDN and CDR2 FVKESK. V was trimmed by 4 bases and J by 1 base, leaving 13 bases between them. There are 15 residues in the CDR3. Here the CDR3 DNA reads TGTGCCAGCAGCCGTTGGGCGGGGGCGAACACTGAAGCTTTCTTT. Residues: CASSRWAGANTEAFF.